Each of the 10 T cell receptor beta chains below was sequenced from the same sample in a study of blood T cell repertoires in COVID-19 (dated by TCRdb to about 2020). Library creation used the immunoSEQ multiplex PCR assay. TCRdb took this table from immuneACCESS and kept in-frame rearrangements with V and J called. Such tables lack part of the clones; where checked against another copy, unresolved V genes explain under half of the gap, and the rest is unexplained. The sample table contains almost 35,000 clones; only one count was recorded for 80% of them. Jointly, the top ten make up approximately 31% of the sample. Material for sequencing was peripheral blood. Every receptor here comes from an elderly man with acute or convalescent COVID-19.

V gene TRBV5-4 combines with J gene TRBJ2-7; 10 nucleotides align to TRBD1. The CDR3 loop spans 14 amino acids. V was pared by 2 bases and J by 7 bases, with 6 bases of the junction left unmatched. The germline V gene encodes CDR1 SGHNT and CDR2 YYREEE (reference sequence). CDR3 nucleotide sequence: TGTGCCAGCAGCTTAGGGACAGGGGAGGGAGAGCAGTACTTC. It translates to CASSLGTGEGEQYF.

The V gene is TRBV27, the J gene TRBJ2-3, with a weak D call TRBD2 (6 bases). The CDR3 totals 14 residues. Germline V gives CDR1 MNHEY, CDR2 SMNVEV (reference sequence). Trimming removed 6 bases from V and 2 bases from J, with 12 bases in between. CDR3 in DNA: TGTGCCAGCAGAAGGGACTCTTTCACAGATACGCAGTATTTT. It specifies CASRRDSFTDTQYF.

The V call is TRBV7-2, the J call TRBJ2-3; D possibly corresponds to TRBD2 (5 bases). V dropped 5 bases and J dropped 6 bases, with 12 bases sitting between them. The CDR3 is 13 amino acids. Germline CDR1 and CDR2: SGHTA and FQGNSA. The chain's CDR3 is CASSAGLRDTQYF. Here the CDR3 DNA reads TGTGCCAGCAGCGCGGGCCTCAGGGATACGCAGTATTTT. The variable domain in full, with the rest retrieved from reference TRBV7-2 and TRBJ2-3, is GAGVSQSPSNKVTEKGKDVELRCDPISGHTALYWYRQSLGQGLEFLIYFQGNSAPDKSGLPSDRFSAERTGGSVSTLTIQRTQQEDSAVYLCASSAGLRDTQYFGPGTRLTVL.

This chain joins TRBV10-2 and TRBJ2-1; D is unclear. The ends were cut back, 0 bases at V and 4 bases at J, with 7 bases in the middle. The CDR3 is 14 residues long. Germline assignment: CDR1 WSHSY and CDR2 SAAADI. The DNA of the CDR3 is TGCGCCAGCAGTGAGTCGTCAGTTTACAATGAGCAGTTCTTC. Translating it yields CASSESSVYNEQFF.

The chain joins TRBV5-1 to TRBJ2-7, with 7 bases that match TRBD1. The germline V gene encodes CDR1 SGHRS and CDR2 YFSETQ. Trimming at V came to 0 bases and at J to 4 bases, leaving 4 bases not matched to a gene. This CDR3 has 14 amino acids. The CDR3 loop is CASSLASQGYEQYF. Written as DNA, the CDR3 is TGCGCCAGCAGCTTGGCCTCACAGGGGTACGAGCAGTACTTC.

Regarding this clone: At one end, the junction sequence differs from germline, possibly due to a read error. The chain couples TRBV20-1 to TRBJ2-7; TRBD2 matches at 8 bases. Germline V gene sequence: CDR1 DFQATT, CDR2 SNEGSKA (reference sequence). The CDR3 is 12 residues long. The DNA of the CDR3 is TGCAGTGCTAGTCCCCTAGCGGGTACCGTTGGGTTC. This codes for CSASPLAGTVGF.

V is TRBV3-1 (or the pseudogene TRBV3-2) and J is TRBJ1-2, with 11 bases that match TRBD1. The CDR3 contains 17 residues. Germline values: CDR1 LGHDT, CDR2 YNNKEL (reference sequence). V dropped 3 bases and J dropped 5; count of bases not matched to a gene: 11. In nucleotides, the CDR3 is TGTGCCAGCAGCCACGCCGGGACAGGGGGTTATCAGTATGGCTACACCTTC. It codes for CASSHAGTGGYQYGYTF.

The CDR3: CASSVVRDREIDTEAFF. In DNA, the CDR3 is TGTGCCAGCAGCGTAGTACGTGACAGGGAAATTGACACTGAAGCTTTCTTT. This sequence joins TRBV9 and TRBJ1-1, with TRBD1 matching 7 bases. Germline-derived CDR1 and CDR2 are SGDLS and YYNGEE. V was clipped by 0 bases and J by 3 bases; unmatched bases: 11. The CDR3 is 17 amino acids.

This sequence joins TRBV5-3 and TRBJ2-7, with a tentative D call TRBD2 (6 bases). TRBV5-3 is an ORF; its function is uncertain. V lost 2 bases and J lost 3, with 9 bases in between. CDR3 length equals 13 residues. CDR3 region: CARSLMRGYEQYF. The CDR3 nucleotides are TGTGCCAGAAGCTTAATGCGGGGCTACGAGCAGTACTTC.

This clone was observed a single time. A junction end diverges from the germline sequence, so it may reflect a read error. The chain recombines TRBV3-1 (or the pseudogene TRBV3-2) with TRBJ1-2, with D uncertain. CDR1 is LGHDT and CDR2 is YNNKEL in the germline V gene (reference sequence). The CDR3 covers 9 residues. CDR3 in amino acids: CRLYYGYTF. CDR3 bases: TGCCGGTTGTACTATGGCTACACCTTC.